This T cell receptor (beta chain) derives from a study of cytomegalovirus exposure and HLA in healthy donors (dated by TCRdb to about 2017). With regard to the full study: According to an earlier analysis of a few hundred of the donors, about 190 million T cells yielded some 120 million unique TCR beta sequences and more than 250 Gb of sequence data. The number of donors typed differed by locus, with 629-630 for A, B, C, DRB1 and DQB1, more than 500 for DQA1, 600 to 610 for DPA1, and 400 to 490 for DPB1. The genetic ancestry cluster associated with self-reported Caucasian donors included over 65% of the roughly 380 genotyped donors. Genome-wide SNP genotypes for about 65% of the 666 donors were used in a later genetic analysis, which treated that subset as a discovery cohort. HLA typing covered class I and class II loci at four-digit resolution. A later analysis re-analyzed previously published TCR beta repertoires from several hundred donors and added high-resolution HLA genotyping to study TCR occurrence patterns. The T cell repertoires of 666 subjects were profiled by immunosequencing and related to cytomegalovirus serostatus. Rather than drawing on any new phenotypic data, the later analysis identified candidate immune exposures from TCR beta sequences and the way those sequences occurred across donors. To decide whether each TCR beta V gene segment behaved as functional or pseudogenic, an earlier analysis of 587 of the donors relied on high-throughput TCR beta sequencing. Donor age, sex, ethnicity and CMV serostatus were collected together with the repertoire data. A separate validation cohort of approximately 120 different subjects was used in addition to the approximately 640-subject first cohort. Every repertoire in the discovery cohort had been generated on one and the same sequencing platform. The aim of the study was to test whether cataloging public T cell receptors could identify signatures of past pathogen exposure. Among around 400 genotyped donors of the cohort, an average of around 220,000 unique TCR beta nucleotide sequences was sequenced per donor, of which about 20% were non-productive. A handful of DR-DQ haplotypes were treated as single units for association and clustering because of strong linkage in the cohort. An early release covering some 640 HLA-typed donors comprised about 300 gigabases of sequencing data and roughly 86 million unique TCR sequences. To predict cytomegalovirus infection status, the study combined high-throughput TCR immunosequencing, statistical association of individual TCRs with disease status, and machine learning. Results and caveats for the whole study, not just this receptor: The only immune exposure information available for the cohort was CMV serostatus. In vitro tests confirmed that a few of the cytomegalovirus-associated TCR beta chains recognize cytomegalovirus antigens. The earlier analysis of around 600 of the donors excluded some 15 rarely observed V segments, including chromosome 9 orphons, because counts were too low. In a later analysis, most CMV-associated TCR beta chains were found to appear HLA-restricted, with HLA associations seemingly driven largely by CMV exposure. Correlated functional status among segregating V segments might be attributable to linkage disequilibrium, but an unknown experimental factor could not be ruled out. According to a later genetic analysis, donors in an Asian-associated ancestry cluster had fewer N-insertions in productive TCRs than the approximately 650-donor mean. At a false discovery rate of 0.05, a later analysis linked 16,951 TCR beta sequences to specific HLA alleles. Because some donors lacked HLA typing at each locus, the association tests relied only on the typed subset. While some public TCRs were present in many individuals, most TCR sequences turned up only very rarely across donors. A further reported finding was that TCR beta sequences accurately predicted the HLA-A and HLA-B alleles for most subjects in the first cohort. When HLA alleles, especially DR and DQ, strongly co-occurred, TCR associations were difficult to assign to individual alleles. This cohort had only TCR beta chains sequenced, and the lack of alpha or paired-chain data limited which features could be detected. The authors suggested that the approach could potentially be generalized to other disease states and immunological phenotypes. In an earlier analysis of approximately 600 of the donors, most TCR beta V segments were observed in productive rearrangements about 87% or about 30% of the time, broadly matching IMGT annotations. In a later analysis, the rate of TCR association differed among HLA loci, with DRB1 alleles having the most associated TCRs and HLA-C alleles having the fewest. The classifier was reported to diagnose cytomegalovirus status with high specificity and sensitivity in both the original cohort and the validation cohort. In a later analysis, HLA-associated TCR beta chains were found to be more clonally expanded and to have lower generation probabilities than equally common non-associated chains. A cluster of highly shared sequence variants was judged likely to represent a technical artifact of the sequencing pipeline. In the study, approximately 150 TCR beta chains were listed as associated with cytomegalovirus. V-gene and J-gene trimming of TCR beta chains was associated with a missense DCLRE1C variant in a later genetic analysis, and the association was replicated in an independent cohort. According to a later analysis, parvovirus B19, influenza, CMV and Epstein-Barr virus appeared linked to several top co-occurrence clusters. The 87-base-pair reads could not distinguish some IMGT-functional V segments, including TRBV6-2 and TRBV6-3, so those segments were excluded. Roughly uniform sequencing depth across donors was assumed in presence/absence analyses, although this assumption may not hold.

The cohort comprised 710 or so healthy bone marrow donors. At the time of sampling, every cohort member was nominally healthy, though immune exposures that went unrecorded were likely present. The donor tested CMV seropositive and was one of the 289 seropositive cohort members. Each donor provided a peripheral blood sample, and peripheral blood mononuclear cells were used for TCR beta sequencing. The Qiagen DNeasy Blood Extraction Kit was used to extract genomic DNA from the blood cell samples. Per the germline V gene, MNHNS is the CDR1 and SASEGT is the CDR2. The CDR3 sequence holds 14 residues, the cysteine and phenylalanine included. This entry keeps only the CDR3 DNA: 42 bases, framed from base 1. The V end loses 7 bases and the J end loses 3 bases, and a stretch of 15 bases separates them. A word on this clone: The antigen it binds to is not known. Per-base qualities were not stored, and no clone one base away is much larger.

Receptor amplification or capture employed the immunoSEQ multiplex PCR assay. The multiplex PCR relied on a mix of 60 forward primers for TCR Vbeta segments and 13 reverse primers for TCR Jbeta segments. Amplification of the CDR3 region of rearranged TCR beta genes was performed with a multiplex PCR assay on genomic DNA. On the Illumina HiSeq System, the amplified TCR beta libraries were sequenced as 87-base-pair reads. In the authors' own workflow: A later analysis counted around 72 million unique TCR beta chains across the 550 to 800 repertoires, and some 11 million of these chains were shared by at least two donors. Raw reads were error-corrected and collapsed into unique sequences with a nearest-neighbor algorithm that merged closely related sequences to remove PCR and sequencing errors. CDR3 sequences were aligned to IMGT reference sequences to assign V, D and J gene segments. For a sequence to be retained, a match of at least six nucleotides to both a V gene segment and a J gene segment was required. Rearrangements were called productive when the CDR3 lacked stop codons and stayed in frame with V and J; all others were non-productive. Following IMGT convention, CDR3 was defined as the stretch from the second conserved V-encoded cysteine to the conserved J-encoded phenylalanine. The earlier analysis of about 590 of the donors excluded sequences that lacked an unambiguous match to a single V gene segment. An earlier analysis of a few hundred of the donors called V segments functional above 56.7% productive rearrangements and segregating when the between-donor standard deviation exceeded 5%. A statistical classification framework was built to diagnose cytomegalovirus status from the catalog of TCR beta chain sequences. In a later analysis, V and J genes were assigned by comparing TCR nucleotide sequences against IMGT/GENE-DB human TR gene sequences. A later analysis assigned CDR3 sequences and most-parsimonious VDJ recombination scenarios with the TCRdist pipeline. A later analysis defined each TCR beta chain by its CDR3 amino acid sequence plus V-gene family, and excluded reads lacking a unique V-gene family. As a way to deal with suspected cross-contamination and a sequencing artifact, a later analysis dropped 640 or so nucleotide sequences that were highly shared and had low generation probability. In a later analysis, a clonal expansion index was calculated for each public chain from normalized within-repertoire ranks of inferred template counts. A later analysis computed generation probabilities with a VDJ recombination model fitted to out-of-frame rearrangements, and checked the results against IGoR. In a later analysis, TCR-TCR, TCR-HLA and TCR-CMV co-occurrence was scored with hypergeometric tests, and a repertoire-size bias correction was applied to TCR pairs. In a later analysis, false discovery rates were estimated by permuting HLA or CMV assignments 20 times. In a later analysis, co-occurring TCRs were grouped using DBSCAN, and TCRdist sequence similarity was added for clustering within HLA-allele-positive subsets. Co-occurrence clustering excluded repertoires with fewer than 30,000 or more than 120,000 public chains, plus five with anomalous nucleotide sharing. Sourced from immuneACCESS, this table was stored by TCRdb with only in-frame sequences that have V and J called. A share of the clones is absent; for the studies checked, an unresolved V gene accounts for under half, and the remainder has no known explanation. V, J and clone size reflect that table, while D and trimming were determined from the DNA. The sample table shows roughly 190,000 clones, and over 60% are seen once. The ten largest make up about 4.8% of the sample.

The material sequenced was PBMCs. This receptor was taken from a man aged 25 to 40 in good health and CMV-seropositive. The V and J genes are TRBV6-1 and TRBJ1-1; TRBD1 is perhaps the D gene, given 6 matching bases. The DNA sequence reads TGTGCCAGCACTAAAGGGGGTTTGGACACTGAAGCTTTCTTT. Its product reads: CASTKGGLDTEAFF.